A single sample is the source of the 32 T cell receptor beta chains below, sequenced in a study of response to subunit inactivated influenza vaccine. Each CDR3 protein gets one entry after TCRdb re-called the RT-PCR reads with MiXCR. Counted here are about half a million distinct CDR3 sequences, roughly 23% occurring once; the ten biggest clones make up around 1.8%. The source was CD4+ T cells sorted from PBMCs, collected 5 days after vaccination. The origin of the receptors is a man aged 50-60 years who received an inactivated influenza vaccine.

The rearrangement links TRBV7-9 to TRBJ2-5, with TRBD1 matching 9 bases. The CDR3 is 14 amino acids. After removal of 2 bases from V and 5 bases from J, the junction contained 3 bases not matched to a gene. In germline, CDR1 is SEHNR, CDR2 FQNEAQ (reference sequence). CDR3 region: CASSLPGQGETQYF. CDR3 DNA: TGTGCCAGCAGCTTACCAGGACAGGGGGAGACCCAGTACTTC.

This clonotype has just a few counts. The genes are TRBV20-1 and TRBJ2-1; D not resolved. CDR3 length equals 15 residues. V was cut by 3 bases and J by 0 bases, with 12 bases left in between. Germline V gene data show CDR1 as DFQATT and CDR2 as SNEGSKA (reference sequence). In DNA form, the CDR3 reads TGCAGTGCTAGGGGCGGAAGCTCCTCCTACAATGAGCAGTTCTTC. Translation: CSARGGSSSYNEQFF.

This clonotype came up a few times. The chain employs TRBV12-3 or TRBV12-4 and TRBJ2-1, with TRBD1 as a possible D gene (6 bases). The V gene lost 8 bases and the J gene lost 9 bases, with 20 bases spanning the gap. This CDR3 comprises 14 residues. The DNA for the CDR3 is TGTGCCAGCCTAAATATGCAGGGGCGCAGTGAGCAGTTCTTC. This encodes CASLNMQGRSEQFF.

The J gene is TRBJ1-4, the V gene TRBV10-3; TRBD1 agrees at 8 bases. V shed 2 bases and J 4 bases; nucleotides not matched to a gene: 3. The CDR3 consists of 15 residues. Per the germline V gene, CDR1 is ENHRY and CDR2 is SYGVKD. The CDR3 DNA is TGTGCCATCAGTGAGCGAGGACAGGGTAATGAAAAACTGTTTTTT. Translation: CAISERGQGNEKLFF.

The rearrangement uses TRBV6-1 and TRBJ2-7, with D possibly being TRBD1 (6 bases). There are 15 residues in the CDR3. CDR1 MNHNS and CDR2 SASEGT come from the germline V gene. V was pared by 4 bases and J by 0 bases, with 13 bases between. Here the CDR3 reads CASSGRTARSYEQYF. In DNA form, the CDR3 reads TGTGCCAGCAGTGGCCGGACAGCCCGCTCCTACGAGCAGTACTTC.

The table lists this clonotype with a few counts. The J gene is TRBJ2-6, the V gene TRBV3-1; TRBD1 is a possible D gene (5 bases). CDR1 and CDR2 (germline): LGHDT, YNNKEL (reference sequence). The CDR3 extends over 15 amino acids. The V end lost 4 bases, the J end lost 8 bases, and 15 bases lay between the germline ends. CDR3 nucleotide sequence: TGTGCCAGCAGCCCCCATTCGCAGGGCCCCAACGTCCTGACTTTC. Translated: CASSPHSQGPNVLTF.

The chain links TRBV5-1 to TRBJ2-2, with a possible D match to TRBD2 (5 bases). Between the trimmed V and J ends, which lost 2 bases and 1 base, there was a span of 15 bases. The CDR3 loop spans 17 amino acids. CDR1 SGHRS and CDR2 YFSETQ come from the germline V gene. Written as DNA, the CDR3 is TGCGCCAGCAGCTTTATTGGCGGCGGAGGGAACACCGGGGAGCTGTTTTTT. As protein: CASSFIGGGGNTGELFF.

This clonotype has more than one count but fewer than ten. The V call is TRBV20-1, the J call TRBJ2-7; D is uncertain. CDR1 and CDR2 (germline): DFQATT, SNEGSKA (reference sequence). V lost 3 bases and J lost 0, with 15 bases in between. CDR3 length equals 15 residues. CDR3 bases: TGCAGTGCTAGGTCTGGAGCCCGCTCCTCCTACGAGCAGTACTTC. Its protein product is CSARSGARSSYEQYF.

The V call is TRBV7-2, the J call TRBJ2-4, with 8 bases identical to TRBD2. V lost 5 bases to trimming and J lost 6 bases; unmatched junction nucleotides: 6. The CDR3 extends over 14 amino acids. Germline CDR1 is SGHTA and CDR2 is FQGNSA. The CDR3 reads CASSPSGGVNIQYF. Here the CDR3 DNA reads TGTGCCAGCAGCCCCAGCGGGGGAGTAAACATTCAGTACTTC.

This clonotype came up a few times. The gene calls are TRBV5-1 and TRBJ2-7; D is tentatively TRBD1 or TRBD2 (5 bases each). With 1 base removed from V and 0 bases from J, the gap between germline ends came to 23 bases. The germline V gene encodes CDR1 SGHRS and CDR2 YFSETQ. The CDR3 spans 19 residues. CDR3 sequence reads: CASSLNPDLGTQSSYEQYF. CDR3 sequence (DNA): TGCGCCAGCAGCTTGAATCCCGACTTGGGGACGCAGAGCTCCTACGAGCAGTACTTC.

This clonotype was seen only a few times. The V call is TRBV12-3 or TRBV12-4, the J call TRBJ2-1; 9 bases match TRBD1. The ends lost 7 bases at V and 7 bases at J; junction bases unmatched: 8. The CDR3 loop spans 14 amino acids. The chain's CDR3 is CASTPDRGMNEQFF. DNA for the CDR3: TGTGCCAGCACCCCGGACAGGGGAATGAATGAGCAGTTCTTC.

This clonotype showed up just a few times. The chain joins TRBV5-1 to TRBJ1-1, with 8 bases that match TRBD1. Germline CDR1 reads SGHRS; CDR2 reads YFSETQ. The CDR3 totals 16 residues. The V gene end was trimmed by 3 bases and the J gene end by 1 base; junction bases not matched to a gene: 8. The CDR3 here is CASSSPRGLANTEAFF. The CDR3 region has the DNA TGCGCCAGCAGCTCACCCAGGGGGCTCGCGAACACTGAAGCTTTCTTT.

The gene calls are TRBV10-3 and TRBJ1-1, with D hard to call. The CDR3 runs to 12 residues. V shed 6 bases and J shed 1 base, with 6 bases lying between them. Looked up from germline, CDR1 is ENHRY and CDR2 is SYGVKD. The CDR3 DNA is TGTGCCATCAGCATTTCGAACACTGAAGCTTTCTTT. Translated, it gives CAISISNTEAFF.

There are a few counts of this clonotype. This chain connects TRBV20-1 to TRBJ2-7, with 7 bases lining up with TRBD1. Germline V gene sequence: CDR1 DFQATT, CDR2 SNEGSKA (reference sequence). The CDR3 has 14 residues. After removal of 2 bases from V and 2 bases from J, the junction contained 6 bases not matched to a gene. CDR3 region: CSARSPQGTYEQYF. CDR3 nucleotides: TGCAGTGCTAGATCGCCACAGGGGACCTACGAGCAGTACTTC.

This clonotype was detected only a few times. V is TRBV10-3 and J is TRBJ1-1; no clear D. The CDR3 sequence is 15 residues long. CDR1 ENHRY and CDR2 SYGVKD come from the germline V gene. Deletions cut 0 bases from V and 3 bases from J, with 11 bases between. CDR3 protein: CAISESWEKDTEAFF. The CDR3 region has the DNA TGTGCCATCAGTGAGTCGTGGGAGAAGGACACTGAAGCTTTCTTT.

This clonotype was seen a few times. The rearrangement joins TRBV11-2 to TRBJ1-4; TRBD1 aligns across 10 bases. The CDR3 is 19 amino acids. Germline CDR1 reads SGHAT; CDR2 reads FQNNGV. Losses at the gene ends were 2 bases for V and 0 bases for J; bases not matched to a gene: 9. CDR3 sequence (DNA): TGTGCCAGCAGCTTAATCGGGAGACAGGGGGCGTCAACTAATGAAAAACTGTTTTTT. Protein product: CASSLIGRQGASTNEKLFF.

This chain uses TRBV30 with TRBJ1-2; D is possibly TRBD1 (5 bases). From germline, CDR1 is GTSNPN and CDR2 SVGIG (reference sequence). V gave up 8 bases and J gave up 5 bases, with 18 bases separating them. The CDR3 consists of 13 residues. In DNA form, the CDR3 reads TGTGCCGGCCGAGGGGCCCGGTGGTATGGCTACACCTTC. Protein product: CAGRGARWYGYTF.

The chain is built from TRBV29-1 and TRBJ1-1, with D uncertain. This CDR3 region has 13 residues. V was cut by 4 bases and J by 2 bases, with 11 bases left in between. Germline CDR1 and CDR2: SQVTM and ANQGSEA. The CDR3, as DNA: TGCAGCGTTGCCGGGGTTTTAAACACTGAAGCTTTCTTT. This sequence encodes CSVAGVLNTEAFF.

The chain joins TRBV20-1 to TRBJ2-5; 9 nucleotides align to TRBD1. This CDR3 spans 13 amino acids. CDR1 DFQATT and CDR2 SNEGSKA come from the germline V gene (reference sequence). V lost 6 bases to trimming and J lost 3 bases; unmatched junction nucleotides: 5. In nucleotides, the CDR3 is TGCAGTGCGCCCCGGACAGGGGAAGAGACCCAGTACTTC. It translates to CSAPRTGEETQYF.

Comment on this clonotype: A single base separates this from a much larger clone, so it may be a read error. This chain joins TRBV12-3 or TRBV12-4 and TRBJ1-1, with 9 bases aligning to TRBD1. Trimming took 6 bases from V and 6 from J; bases not matched to a gene: 2. The CDR3 sequence is 12 residues long. This chain's CDR3 is CASSTGGPEAFF. In DNA, the CDR3 is TGTGCCAGCAGCACAGGGGGCCCTGAAGCTTTCTTT.

The CDR3 DNA reads TGCAGTGCTAGCAGGGGGCGGAGGGCAACTAATGAAAAACTGTTTTTT. It translates to CSASRGRRATNEKLFF. The chain uses TRBV20-1 and TRBJ1-4; the match to TRBD1 covers 8 bases. The CDR3 contains 16 residues. From germline, CDR1 is DFQATT and CDR2 SNEGSKA (reference sequence). Trimming at V came to 3 bases and at J to 0 bases, leaving 6 bases not matched to a gene.

V gene TRBV20-1 combines with J gene TRBJ2-3; 8 nucleotides line up with TRBD2. The length of the CDR3 is 15 residues. Per the germline V gene, CDR1 is DFQATT and CDR2 is SNEGSKA (reference sequence). Trimming at V came to 3 bases and at J to 3 bases, leaving 8 bases not matched to a gene. The CDR3: CSASGRGDPTDTQYF. In DNA, the CDR3 is TGCAGTGCTAGCGGGCGGGGGGACCCGACAGATACGCAGTATTTT.

This clonotype was counted a few times. V is TRBV10-3 and J is TRBJ2-5, with 10 bases identical to TRBD2. This CDR3 region has 15 residues. Per germline, CDR1 ENHRY and CDR2 SYGVKD. The J segment lost 5 bases and the V segment lost 2 bases, leaving 5 bases of the junction unmatched. CDR3 DNA: TGTGCCATCAGTGAGGGACTAGCGGTGCGCGAGACCCAGTACTTC. This codes for CAISEGLAVRETQYF.

This clonotype was detected a few times. V gene TRBV5-1 combines with J gene TRBJ1-1; D may be TRBD1 (6 bases). V lost 0 bases to trimming and J lost 3 bases, with 12 bases between them. CDR1 and CDR2 from the germline V gene are SGHRS and YFSETQ. This CDR3 spans 15 amino acids. The CDR3 reads CASSLGPSGDTEAFF. The CDR3, as DNA: TGCGCCAGCAGCTTGGGACCTTCAGGGGACACTGAAGCTTTCTTT.

The CDR3 DNA follows: TGTGCCAGCAGTGAAGCGATCCGGGCCAGCTCCACTGAAGCTTTCTTT. Protein: CASSEAIRASSTEAFF. The V gene is TRBV2, the J gene TRBJ1-1, with D uncertain. With 0 bases removed from V and 4 bases from J, the gap between germline ends came to 15 bases. This CDR3 is built from 16 residues. In germline, CDR1 is SNHLY, CDR2 FYNNEI.

This clonotype appeared a few times. The chain combines TRBV12-3 or TRBV12-4 with TRBJ2-1; TRBD2 agrees at 9 bases. The CDR3 totals 15 residues. After removal of 6 bases from V and 9 bases from J, the junction contained 12 bases not matched to a gene. CDR3 sequence reads: CASSRDGGRAGEQFF. CDR3 nucleotide sequence: TGTGCCAGCAGCCGTGATGGCGGGAGGGCTGGTGAGCAGTTCTTC.

The genes are TRBV4-2 and TRBJ2-2, with D hard to call. Germline CDR1 reads LGHNA; CDR2 reads YNFKEQ. Trimming pared 1 base from V and 4 bases from J, leaving 7 bases between. The CDR3 loop spans 14 amino acids. CDR3 sequence (DNA): TGTGCCAGCAGCCAAGCCCAAAGCACCGGGGAGCTGTTTTTT. Protein product: CASSQAQSTGELFF.

This clonotype appeared a few times. This chain links TRBV6-2 or TRBV6-3 with TRBJ2-2; D is possibly TRBD2 (6 bases). Germline V gene sequence: CDR1 MNHEY, CDR2 SVGEGT. CDR3 length equals 16 residues. V gave up 0 bases and J gave up 5 bases, with 13 bases separating them. The CDR3 nucleotides read TGTGCCAGCAGTTACTCGCGACTAGTCCTAACCGGGGAGCTGTTTTTT. Its translation is CASSYSRLVLTGELFF.

This clonotype has only a few counts. The rearrangement uses TRBV18 and TRBJ2-7; D gene ambiguous. The germline gives CDR1 KGHSH, CDR2 LQKENI. The CDR3 runs 12 residues. V was trimmed by 8 bases and J by 4 bases, leaving 12 bases between them. For the CDR3, the DNA is TGTGCCAGCGCACTCGCCTCTTACGAGCAGTACTTC. Protein sequence: CASALASYEQYF.

The chain links TRBV6-2 or TRBV6-3 to TRBJ2-6, with D possibly matching TRBD1 (5 bases). The V and J ends lost 2 bases and 0 bases respectively, with 14 bases between them. The CDR3 is 18 residues long. Germline CDR1 is MNHEY and CDR2 is SVGEGT. The CDR3 coding sequence is TGTGCCAGCAGTTACCCCCAGGGCCAGGCCTCTGGGGCCAACGTCCTGACTTTC. Amino acids: CASSYPQGQASGANVLTF.

This chain links TRBV5-5 with TRBJ1-2; TRBD1 is a possible D gene (6 bases). Trimming pared 4 bases from V and 10 bases from J, leaving 11 bases between. CDR1 is SGHKS and CDR2 is YYEKEE in the germline V gene (reference sequence). The CDR3 covers 11 residues. The CDR3 loop reads CASSITGFYTF. CDR3 DNA: TGTGCCAGCAGCATTACAGGGTTCTACACCTTC.

Worth noting for this clonotype: One end of the junction is discordant with germline, which a read error may explain. The rearrangement links TRBV9 to TRBJ2-7; no clear D. The length of the CDR3 is 14 residues. Germline CDR1 and CDR2: SGDLS and YYNGEE. DNA of the CDR3: TGTGCCAACAGCGTAGATTTCGGCTCCTACGAGCAGTACTTC. Translating gives CANSVDFGSYEQYF.